One and the same sample provided the 31 T cell receptor beta chains below, sequenced in a study of CXCR3-negative and CXCR3-positive naive CD8 T cells. Their specific antigens are unknown. General study points: The TRB CDR3s that CXCR3-positive naive cells carried were more hydrophobic than those of CXCR3-negative naive cells.

TRB cDNA libraries were made by UMI-labeled 5' RACE. Each CDR3 protein gets one entry in TCRdb, which reprocessed the 5' RACE reads and gives no DNA. Its clone listing holds about 84,000 distinct CDR3 sequences. Sequenced: naive CXCR3+ CD8+ T cells from blood. Subset noted: CD45RO-CCR7+CD27+CD95- naive CD8+ T cells expressing CXCR3 (TNR3+). Receptors originate from a human donor in good health. Some clones in this sample may be carry-over from other donors' samples.

The chain couples TRBV4-1 to TRBJ2-7; as DNA is missing, the TRBD1 call by TCRdb cannot be tested. This CDR3 is built from 14 residues. Germline loops: CDR1 MGHRA, CDR2 YSYEKL. The CDR3 loop is CASSQVRTAYEQYF.

The chain joins TRBV5-4 to TRBJ2-1; TCRdb picks TRBD1, but there is no DNA to check that call. The CDR3 length is 15 residues. CDR1 and CDR2 (germline): SGHNT, YYREEE (reference sequence). Here the CDR3 reads CASSGGGGSYNEQFF.

The V call is TRBV28, the J call TRBJ2-7; TCRdb's D gene call, TRBD1, goes unchecked for lack of DNA. This CDR3 contains 15 residues. Per germline, CDR1 MDHEN and CDR2 SYDVKM. This chain's CDR3 is CASSQRGGTDYEQYF.

V and J are TRBV28 and TRBJ2-3; the TCRdb D gene call, TRBD2, has no DNA to confirm it. This CDR3 has 16 residues. The germline CDR1 and CDR2 sequences are MDHEN and SYDVKM. This chain's CDR3 is CASSRRLAGGTDTQYF.

The chain joins TRBV3-1 to TRBJ2-7; TCRdb's D gene call, TRBD2, goes unchecked for lack of DNA. Germline V CDR1 and CDR2: LGHDT, YNNKEL (reference sequence). The CDR3 has 15 amino acids. The CDR3 is CASSQDEGPGYEQYF.

The CDR3 reads CASSSNPETQYF. The chain couples TRBV7-6 to TRBJ2-5. Germline V lookup: CDR1 SGHVS, CDR2 FNYEAQ. The CDR3 spans 12 residues.

This chain connects TRBV6-5 to TRBJ1-2; there is no DNA to check the TCRdb D call of TRBD1. Looked up from germline, CDR1 is MNHEY and CDR2 is SVGAGI. CDR3 length: 13 amino acids. CDR3 sequence reads: CASSYGQGYPYTF.

This CDR3 is CASSSAASYNEQFF. This chain uses TRBV12-3 or TRBV12-4 with TRBJ2-1. CDR3 length: 14 amino acids.

This chain joins TRBV4-1 and TRBJ2-3. This CDR3 is built from 16 residues. Germline-derived CDR1 and CDR2 are MGHRA and YSYEKL. The CDR3: CASSQDLFVSTDTQYF.

The chain uses TRBV27 and TRBJ2-1; the D call from TCRdb, TRBD1, cannot be confirmed without DNA. The CDR3 extends over 13 amino acids. CDR1 and CDR2 from the germline V gene are MNHEY and SMNVEV (reference sequence). CDR3 residues: CASRGQLQDEQFF.

This chain's CDR3 is CASSPPASPLDTQYF. This rearrangement joins TRBV28 to TRBJ2-3; as DNA is missing, the TRBD2 call by TCRdb cannot be tested. The germline V gene encodes CDR1 MDHEN and CDR2 SYDVKM. CDR3 length: 15 residues. Supplemented by reference TRBV28 and TRBJ2-3, the full variable domain reads DVKVTQSSRYLVKRTGEKVFLECVQDMDHENMFWYRQDPGLGLRLIYFSYDVKMKEKGDIPEGYSVSREKKERFSLILESASTNQTSMYLCASSPPASPLDTQYFGPGTRLTVL.

The rearrangement links TRBV5-1 to TRBJ2-7. The CDR3 consists of 12 residues. Germline-derived CDR1 and CDR2 are SGHRS and YFSETQ. CDR3 region: CASSSGPHEQYF.

The chain recombines TRBV5-6 with TRBJ2-2; TCRdb picks TRBD2, but there is no DNA to check that call. This CDR3 has 15 amino acids. CDR1 SGHDT and CDR2 YYEEEE come from the germline V gene. The CDR3 sequence is CASSYLSGSTGELFF.

J is TRBJ2-1 and V is TRBV20-1; TCRdb's D gene call, TRBD1, goes unchecked for lack of DNA. The V gene's germline CDR1 is DFQATT and CDR2 SNEGSKA (reference sequence). This CDR3 contains 17 residues. CDR3: CSALQGAGGTIHNEQFF.

The chain joins TRBV29-1 to TRBJ1-1; TCRdb's D call, TRBD1, is unchecked because there is no DNA. Germline CDR1 and CDR2: SQVTM and ANQGSEA. This CDR3 spans 13 amino acids. CDR3 residues: CSVGTGHNTEAFF.

The J gene is TRBJ2-2, the V gene TRBV6-4; TCRdb's D call, TRBD1, is unchecked because there is no DNA. This CDR3 spans 16 amino acids. CDR1 and CDR2 from the germline V gene are MRHNA and SNTAGT. The CDR3 sequence is CASSAGTEAGTGELFF.

The V call is TRBV7-9, the J call TRBJ2-7; absent DNA, TCRdb's TRBD2 call cannot be checked. The CDR3 loop spans 16 amino acids. Germline V CDR1 and CDR2: SEHNR, FQNEAQ (reference sequence). CDR3 residues: CASSPSLLGAKYEQYF.

The V and J genes are TRBV11-3 and TRBJ2-1; the TCRdb call, TRBD2, lacks DNA for checking. Germline CDR1 is SGHNT and CDR2 is YENEEA. This CDR3 comprises 15 residues. CDR3 in amino acids: CASIPRGGLHNEQFF.

The rearrangement joins TRBV28 to TRBJ2-3; TCRdb selects TRBD1, and the lack of DNA leaves this call unchecked. The CDR3 runs to 15 residues. CDR1 is MDHEN and CDR2 is SYDVKM in the germline V gene. The chain's CDR3 is CASSFRGRRTDTQYF.

The gene calls are TRBV7-2 and TRBJ1-1; the TCRdb call, TRBD1, lacks DNA for checking. The germline V gene encodes CDR1 SGHTA and CDR2 FQGNSA. The CDR3 extends over 15 amino acids. CDR3 sequence: CASSVGRGRNTEAFF.

V gene TRBV9 combines with J gene TRBJ2-7. The CDR3 loop spans 12 amino acids. Germline-derived CDR1 and CDR2 are SGDLS and YYNGEE. The CDR3 here is CASSVGGSEQYF.

V and J are TRBV4-2 and TRBJ2-3; TCRdb names TRBD2, which stays unverified in the absence of DNA. This CDR3 comprises 22 residues. CDR1 and CDR2 from the germline V gene are LGHNA and YNFKEQ. CDR3 sequence: CASSLPLSGGSGGAGYTDTQYF.

V gene TRBV4-3 combines with J gene TRBJ2-1; TCRdb indicates TRBD1, and absent DNA this call remains unverified. The CDR3 has 18 residues. From germline, CDR1 is LGHNA and CDR2 YSLEER. The CDR3 is CASSQDNTGTGVYNEQFF.

This rearrangement joins TRBV6-6 to TRBJ1-1. Per the germline V gene, CDR1 is MNHNY and CDR2 is SVGAGI (reference sequence). This CDR3 comprises 13 residues. Here the CDR3 reads CASSYGLDTEAFF.

The chain joins TRBV7-3 to TRBJ2-3; the TCRdb D gene call, TRBD1, has no DNA to confirm it. In germline, CDR1 is SGHTA, CDR2 FQGTGA. CDR3 length: 14 residues. The CDR3 sequence is CASSLNLGGDTQYF.

This sequence joins TRBV6-6 and TRBJ1-5; TCRdb indicates TRBD1, and absent DNA this call remains unverified. The germline V gene has CDR1 MNHNY and CDR2 SVGAGI (reference sequence). CDR3 length: 14 amino acids. This CDR3 reads CASSRRTGDQPQHF.

V and J are TRBV28 and TRBJ2-1; TCRdb returns TRBD1, unconfirmable since there is no DNA. The CDR3 is made up of 13 amino acids. Germline CDR1 reads MDHEN; CDR2 reads SYDVKM. The CDR3 loop is CASSPDSNNEQSF.

The chain couples TRBV29-1 to TRBJ2-7; the TCRdb D gene call, TRBD1, has no DNA to confirm it. CDR1 is SQVTM, CDR2 ANQGSEA, per germline. The CDR3 length is 14 residues. The chain's CDR3 is CSVGASTGSYEQYF.

This sequence joins TRBV24-1 and TRBJ2-2; TCRdb lists TRBD1, though no DNA is available to test this call. The CDR3 extends over 16 amino acids. Germline V gene data show CDR1 as KGHDR and CDR2 as SFDVKD. CDR3 loop: CATSDYPGENTGELFF.

The chain links TRBV4-3 to TRBJ2-1; the D call of TRBD2 rests on TCRdb alone, since no DNA is present to check it. Looked up from germline, CDR1 is LGHNA and CDR2 is YSLEER. The CDR3 has 15 residues. CDR3 region: CASSQALLGYNEQFF.

The CDR3 here is CASSIRVQPQHF. The gene calls are TRBV28 and TRBJ1-5; TCRdb returns TRBD1, unconfirmable since there is no DNA. This CDR3 contains 12 residues. CDR1 and CDR2 (germline): MDHEN, SYDVKM.